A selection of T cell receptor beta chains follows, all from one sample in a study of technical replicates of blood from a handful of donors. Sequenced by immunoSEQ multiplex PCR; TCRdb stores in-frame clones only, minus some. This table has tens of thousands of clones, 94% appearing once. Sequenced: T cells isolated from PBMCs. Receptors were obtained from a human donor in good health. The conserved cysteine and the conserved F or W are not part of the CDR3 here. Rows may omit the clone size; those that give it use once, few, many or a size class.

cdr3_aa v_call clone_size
ASSASDGNSGNTIY TRBV9 NA
ASSPEKNTEAF TRBV18 once
ASSEPGGSGEMGQPQH TRBV10-1 NA
ASSSTGPFRGDGYT TRBV6-5 few
ASSLGRGGTDTQY TRBV5-1 NA
ASSPPGPGQEGYT TRBV18 NA
ASGLLPTGAGETQY TRBV12-5 NA
ASSIQGARSLYEQY TRBV7-9 NA
ASSETTSGSTDTQY TRBV10-2 NA
ASSLGLAGTDTQY TRBV5-4 NA
ASRLPAGNTEAF TRBV6-6 once
ASSLVVAGATDTQY TRBV5-1 NA
ASSYRRVGTEAF TRBV6-5 NA
ASSYGPPNTEAF TRBV6-5 NA
ASSSSDRGWTDTQY TRBV11-3 NA
ASSSTLGLAEGGGTGELF TRBV7-8 NA
ASSLWWTGDEKLF TRBV11-2 NA
SARWLGLEY TRBV20-1 NA
ASSPSGGQF TRBV7-9 NA
ASSLFSGPRPETQY TRBV5-1 NA
ASGLGGAGNQPQH TRBV7-9 NA
ASSLSPGELNTEAF TRBV7-9 NA
ASSSRNTIY TRBV5-6 NA
ASSRGTASGGFRGLEQY TRBV11-2 NA
ASSLYETQY TRBV7-9 NA
ASSRRDRAYTDTQY TRBV6-6 NA
ASSLGTGGSEQY TRBV13 NA
ASNLGLAGVRDTQY TRBV28 NA
ASSHSNQPQH TRBV7-9 NA
ASSPSGGGKLF TRBV9 once
ASSQWQRAGTGLNTEAF TRBV14 NA
ASSYSDRGEQY TRBV6-5 NA